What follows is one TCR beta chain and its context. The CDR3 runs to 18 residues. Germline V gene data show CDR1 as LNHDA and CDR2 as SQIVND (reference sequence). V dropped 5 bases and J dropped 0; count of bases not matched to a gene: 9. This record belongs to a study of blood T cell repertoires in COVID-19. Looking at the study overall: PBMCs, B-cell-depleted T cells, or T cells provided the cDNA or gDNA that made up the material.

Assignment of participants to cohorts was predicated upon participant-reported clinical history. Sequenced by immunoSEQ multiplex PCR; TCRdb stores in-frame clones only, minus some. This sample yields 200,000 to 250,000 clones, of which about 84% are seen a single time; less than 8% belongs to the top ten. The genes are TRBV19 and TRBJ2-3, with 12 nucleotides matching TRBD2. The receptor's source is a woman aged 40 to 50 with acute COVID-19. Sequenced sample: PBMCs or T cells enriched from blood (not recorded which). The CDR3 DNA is TGTGCCAGTAGTGGGGGACTAGCGGGCCACCCGAGCACAGATACGCAGTATTTT. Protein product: CASSGGLAGHPSTDTQYF.